This passage covers 5 T cell receptor beta chains from one sample sequenced in a study of blood T cell repertoires in COVID-19. The table came from immunoSEQ multiplex PCR; TCRdb's copy has only in-frame clones and leaves some out. The sample includes approximately 89,000 clones, 70% to 90% of them seen just once. The sample taken for sequencing was peripheral blood. The receptors stem from a man aged 70-80 years with acute or convalescent COVID-19.

This chain links TRBV19 with TRBJ1-5, with D possibly being TRBD1 (5 bases). Trimming cost V 7 bases and J 4 bases, with 20 bases left between them. This CDR3 is 16 amino acids long. The germline CDR1 and CDR2 sequences are LNHDA and SQIVND (reference sequence). The CDR3 nucleotides are TGTGCCAGTACAGTATCAGGGTGGGTTGGTAATCAGCCCCAGCATTTT. This codes for CASTVSGWVGNQPQHF.

CDR3 protein: CASSVAFGGGNEQFF. CDR3 coding DNA: TGTGCCAGCAGTGTAGCTTTTGGGGGGGGCAATGAGCAGTTCTTC. The rearrangement links TRBV2 to TRBJ2-1; 7 bases are shared with TRBD2. This CDR3 is 15 amino acids long. After removal of 4 bases from V and 6 bases from J, the junction contained 9 bases not matched to a gene. Germline CDR1 is SNHLY and CDR2 is FYNNEI.

The chain is built from TRBV3-1 (or the pseudogene TRBV3-2) and TRBJ1-4, with D unresolved. V was cut by 1 base and J by 8 bases, with 8 bases left in between. The CDR3 is 13 residues long. Germline V gene lookup returns CDR1 LGHDT and CDR2 YNNKEL (reference sequence). The chain's CDR3 is CASSQGKREKLFF. For the CDR3, the DNA is TGTGCCAGCAGCCAAGGCAAGCGGGAAAAACTGTTTTTT.

The V gene is TRBV6-1, the J gene TRBJ2-2; 12 positions agree with TRBD2. The CDR3 is 18 amino acids. The V and J ends lost 4 bases and 1 base, in that order; junction bases with no gene match: 7. Germline loops: CDR1 MNHNS, CDR2 SASEGT. CDR3 residues: CASSVSTSGGRNTGELFF. CDR3 coding DNA: TGTGCCAGCAGTGTCTCGACTAGCGGGGGAAGGAACACCGGGGAGCTGTTTTTT.

This clone was observed a single time. This rearrangement joins TRBV6-1 to TRBJ2-2; D gene unclear. This CDR3 region has 16 residues. Per the germline V gene, CDR1 is MNHNS and CDR2 is SASEGT. Trimming cost V 1 base and J 3 bases, with 12 bases left between them. For the CDR3, the DNA is TGTGCCAGCAGTGAAGTGGTGCAGATACACACCGGGGAGCTGTTTTTT. Protein: CASSEVVQIHTGELFF.